This passage covers 13 T cell receptor beta chains from one sample sequenced in a study of graft-versus-host responses after intestinal transplantation. This table comes from immunoSEQ multiplex PCR, and its TCRdb copy is limited to in-frame clones, with some not included. The sample carries approximately 79,000 clones, about four fifths recorded once. No antigen has been assigned to these receptors. Source: unstimulated CD4+ T cells sorted from spleen or lymph node cells, taken before intestinal transplant. The receptors originated from a human donor who received an intestinal transplant.

This clone was recorded once. The chain recombines TRBV10-1 with TRBJ2-4, with D tentatively TRBD2 (5 bases). Germline CDR1 is WNHNN and CDR2 is SYGVQD (reference sequence). V dropped 8 bases and J dropped 9 bases, with 14 bases sitting between them. CDR3 size: 12 residues. Written as DNA, the CDR3 is TGCGCCAGCTCGGGTGGGAGTGCCATTCAGTACTTC. Amino acids: CASSGGSAIQYF.

V and J are TRBV28 and TRBJ2-5, with 7 bases identical to TRBD2. CDR3 length equals 15 residues. V lost 4 bases, J lost 2 bases, and 7 bases stayed unmatched. The germline V gene encodes CDR1 MDHEN and CDR2 SYDVKM. DNA for the CDR3: TGTGCCAGCAGTTCGAGCGGGGACTTACAAGAGACCCAGTACTTC. It specifies CASSSSGDLQETQYF.

The V and J genes are TRBV2 and TRBJ1-2; 7 nucleotides agree with TRBD1. The V gene end was trimmed by 6 bases and the J gene end by 0 bases; junction bases not matched to a gene: 10. This CDR3 has 16 residues. The V gene's germline CDR1 is SNHLY and CDR2 FYNNEI. This CDR3 reads CASREHRGLANYGYTF. The CDR3 region has the DNA TGTGCCAGCAGGGAACACAGGGGTCTAGCTAACTATGGCTACACCTTC. The variable domain in full, completed from reference TRBV2 and TRBJ1-2, reads EPEVTQTPSHQVTQMGQEVILRCVPISNHLYFYWYRQILGQKVEFLVSFYNNEISEKSEIFDDQFSVERPDGSNFTLKIRSTKLEDSAMYFCASREHRGLANYGYTFGSGTRLTVV.

The CDR3 DNA reads as TGTGCCAGCAGTTCGCCAGGGGCTGGAAACACCATATATTTT. This encodes CASSSPGAGNTIYF. The chain carries TRBV28 and TRBJ1-3; D might be TRBD1 (6 bases). Germline assignment: CDR1 MDHEN and CDR2 SYDVKM. The CDR3 is 14 residues long. Trimming left V 4 bases short and J 2 bases short, with 9 bases between.

The table lists this clone with a count of one. This chain joins TRBV5-1 and TRBJ1-4; perhaps TRBD1 as D (5 bases). Germline values: CDR1 SGHRS, CDR2 YFSETQ. This CDR3 has 15 amino acids. Deletions cut 4 bases from V and 7 bases from J, with 17 bases between. The CDR3 sequence: CASSLTQGSREKLFF. CDR3 nucleotides: TGCGCCAGCAGCCTTACCCAGGGAAGCCGTGAAAAACTGTTTTTT.

This sequence joins TRBV28 and TRBJ1-2, with TRBD1 matching over 10 bases. Per germline, CDR1 MDHEN and CDR2 SYDVKM. The CDR3 is 15 amino acids. With 6 bases clipped from V and 3 bases from J, the junction kept 7 bases outside the gene matches. CDR3 DNA: TGTGCCAGCAGCCGACCCGGGACAGGGGACTATGGCTACACCTTC. Its translation: CASSRPGTGDYGYTF.

In this sample, this clone turned up a few times. V gene TRBV5-1 combines with J gene TRBJ2-2; D not resolved. CDR3 length equals 16 residues. Germline V gives CDR1 SGHRS, CDR2 YFSETQ. V gave up 0 bases and J gave up 0 bases, with 9 bases separating them. For the CDR3, the DNA is TGCGCCAGCAGCTTGGCCTCGAGCGCGAACACCGGGGAGCTGTTTTTT. Translated, it gives CASSLASSANTGELFF.

The chain joins TRBV10-3 to TRBJ1-5; 9 bases map to TRBD1. CDR1 and CDR2 from the germline V gene are ENHRY and SYGVKD. After removal of 11 bases from V and 2 bases from J, the junction contained 7 bases not matched to a gene. This CDR3 spans 14 amino acids. The CDR3 nucleotides are TGTGCCGCCCAGGGGACAGGGCGCAATCAGCCCCAGCATTTT. It is translated as CAAQGTGRNQPQHF.

CDR3 sequence (DNA): TGTGCCAGCAGCGCACAGGGGGCCATGGAGGGCTACACCTTC. Encoded protein: CASSAQGAMEGYTF. The V call is TRBV11-1, the J call TRBJ1-2; 9 positions match TRBD1. Per germline, CDR1 SGHAT and CDR2 FQDESV (reference sequence). The CDR3 has 14 residues. J was trimmed by 8 bases and V by 5 bases; bases with no gene match: 9. Supplemented by reference TRBV11-1 and TRBJ1-2, the full variable domain reads EAEVAQSPRYKITEKSQAVAFWCDPISGHATLYWYRQILGQGPELLVQFQDESVVDDSQLPKDRFSAERLKGVDSTLKIQPAELGDSAMYLCASSAQGAMEGYTFGSGTRLTVV.

This chain joins TRBV30 and TRBJ1-5; possibly TRBD1 for D (6 bases). Per germline, CDR1 GTSNPN and CDR2 SVGIG (reference sequence). The CDR3 totals 15 residues. Trimming cost V 0 bases and J 8 bases, with 17 bases left between them. The CDR3 protein is CAWSVGWQGLEPQHF. DNA of the CDR3: TGTGCCTGGAGTGTAGGTTGGCAGGGGTTGGAGCCCCAGCATTTT.

On this clone itself: The same CDR3 arises from other DNA sequences in this sample as well. The chain recombines TRBV7-2 with TRBJ1-5; D unclear. CDR1 and CDR2 (germline): SGHTA, FQGNSA. This CDR3 region has 13 residues. V lost 1 base and J 7 bases, leaving 8 bases between the germline ends. The CDR3 bases are TGTGCCAGCAGCTTAGAAGGAGGGCAGCCCCAGCATTTT. Its translation is CASSLEGGQPQHF. Full variable domain (rest looked up from reference TRBV7-2 and TRBJ1-5): GAGVSQSPSNKVTEKGKDVELRCDPISGHTALYWYRQSLGQGLEFLIYFQGNSAPDKSGLPSDRFSAERTGGSVSTLTIQRTQQEDSAVYLCASSLEGGQPQHFGDGTRLSIL.

This chain uses TRBV28 with TRBJ2-2; TRBD2 matches 8 bases. The CDR3 loop spans 15 amino acids. Germline V CDR1 and CDR2: MDHEN, SYDVKM. With 6 bases clipped from V and 0 bases from J, the junction kept 3 bases outside the gene matches. DNA of the CDR3: TGTGCCAGCAGCTCCGGGGGGGCGAACACCGGGGAGCTGTTTTTT. Amino acids: CASSSGGANTGELFF. The full variable domain, in which reference TRBV28 and TRBJ2-2 provide the parts outside the CDR3, is DVKVTQSSRYLVKRTGEKVFLECVQDMDHENMFWYRQDPGLGLRLIYFSYDVKMKEKGDIPEGYSVSREKKERFSLILESASTNQTSMYLCASSSGGANTGELFFGEGSRLTVL.

The chain links TRBV5-4 to TRBJ2-5, with D perhaps TRBD1 (6 bases). The germline gives CDR1 SGHNT, CDR2 YYREEE (reference sequence). V shed 4 bases and J shed 5 bases, with 15 bases lying between them. The CDR3 is made up of 14 amino acids. The CDR3 spells CASSAQGRRETQYF. In DNA form, the CDR3 reads TGTGCCAGCAGCGCCCAGGGGCGCAGGGAGACCCAGTACTTC.